The rows below give T cell receptor beta chains drawn from one sample of a study of Ad26.COV2.S vaccination and SARS-CoV-2 variants. The data were produced by immunoSEQ multiplex PCR, yet TCRdb's version contains in-frame clones alone and is incomplete. The repertoire holds over 400,000 clones, with less than 95% as singletons. The sequencing here drew on peripheral blood, taken in a trial of Ad26.COV2.S vaccine versus placebo. These receptors were taken from a person aged 18-60 years who received the Ad26.COV2.S COVID-19 vaccine or a placebo. The CDR3 runs from the conserved cysteine through the conserved F or W. The order of the fields is D gene, V gene, J gene, clone size, CDR3 DNA, CDR3 protein. A D gene is named only where the DNA matches it firmly. Part of the rows lack a size; the others show once, few, many or a class for expanded clones.

-	TRBV24-1	TRBJ2-3	-	TGTGCCACCAGTTCATTATCAGATACGCAGTATTTT	CATSSLSDTQYF
-	TRBV18	TRBJ1-1	-	TGTGCCAGCTCACCACGAAGGTCGGTTGAAGCTTTCTTT	CASSPRRSVEAFF
-	TRBV28	TRBJ1-2	-	TGTGCCAGCAGTGGAGGACACCTCTATGGCTACACCTTC	CASSGGHLYGYTF
-	TRBV7-2	TRBJ2-3	once	TGTGCCAGCAGCCTGACAGTAGATACGCAGTATTTT	CASSLTVDTQYF
TRBD1	TRBV28	TRBJ2-7	-	TGTGCCAGCAGTTCGTGGACAGGGAGCCCACTCTACGAGCAGTACTTC	CASSSWTGSPLYEQYF
-	TRBV7-9	TRBJ2-4	-	TGTGCCAGCAGCCCACCAAGTAAGACAGTAGCCAAAAACATTCAGTACTTC	CASSPPSKTVAKNIQYF
TRBD1	TRBV11-3	TRBJ2-7	-	TGTGCCAGCAGCTTGGGACAGGCGCCGAACGAGCAGTACTTC	CASSLGQAPNEQYF
TRBD1	TRBV18	TRBJ2-3	-	TGTGCCAGCTCACAGGGGGCGCTGACAGATACGCAGTATTTT	CASSQGALTDTQYF
-	TRBV4-2	TRBJ2-1	-	TGTGCCAGCAGCCAAGAACTTACAGTCTCCTACAATGAGCAGTTCTTC	CASSQELTVSYNEQFF
-	TRBV14	TRBJ2-5	-	TGTGCCAGCAGCCTCAGGGAGACCCAGTACTTC	CASSLRETQYF
-	TRBV5-6	TRBJ1-5	-	TGTGCCAGCAGCTTGGCTTCAGATAGCAATCAGCCCCAGCATTTT	CASSLASDSNQPQHF
-	TRBV11-2	TRBJ2-7	-	TGTGCCAGCAGCTTAGGGAGATACGAGCAGTACTTC	CASSLGRYEQYF
-	TRBV6-5	TRBJ1-1	-	TGTGCCAGCAGAATAACAGGGACCGGCACTGAAGCTTTCTTT	CASRITGTGTEAFF
-	TRBV5-8	TRBJ2-1	-	TGTGCCAGCAGCTTGACATCGGGGGTCCTGTTCTTC	CASSLTSGVLFF
TRBD1	TRBV27	TRBJ1-1	-	TGTGCCAGCAGTTCGGACAGGGTTAGGACTGAAGCTTTCTTT	CASSSDRVRTEAFF
-	TRBV20-1	TRBJ1-5	-	TGCAGTGCTAGTGTTCCGGGCTCCCCTCAGCCCCAGCATTTT	CSASVPGSPQPQHF
TRBD2	TRBV7-3	TRBJ2-7	-	TGTGCCAGCAGCCTAGCGGGAGATCAGAGCGAGCAGTACTTC	CASSLAGDQSEQYF
-	TRBV6-4	TRBJ2-3	few	TGTGCCAGCAGTGATGGCACCGGCACAGATACGCAGTATTTT	CASSDGTGTDTQYF
-	TRBV6-6	TRBJ2-5	-	TGTGCCAGCAGTTACACAGGGTTGGAGACCCAGTACTTC	CASSYTGLETQYF
-	TRBV4-2	TRBJ2-7	-	TGTGCCAGCAGCCAAGAACCTAAGGACGAGCAGTACTTC	CASSQEPKDEQYF
-	TRBV6-2/TRBV6-3	TRBJ2-1	-	TGTGCCAGCAGTGGTCGACACCCAGGCTCCTACAATGAGCAGTTCTTC	CASSGRHPGSYNEQFF
-	TRBV27	TRBJ1-2	-	TGTGCCAGCAGTTTAGGTGGAGAAGTGGGGGGCAGCTATGGCTACACCTTC	CASSLGGEVGGSYGYTF
-	TRBV6-5	TRBJ1-2	-	TGTGCCAGCAGTTCCCCGAACAGGGTCAATGGCTACACCTTC	CASSSPNRVNGYTF
-	TRBV6-2/TRBV6-3	TRBJ2-1	-	TGTGCCAGCAGTTACGGGGAGCGGAATGAGCAGTTCTTC	CASSYGERNEQFF
-	TRBV6-5	TRBJ2-7	-	TGTGCCAGCAGCCACCCAAGCGGGCCTTCCTACGAGCAGTACTTC	CASSHPSGPSYEQYF
-	TRBV27	TRBJ1-5	-	TGTGCCAGCAGAACGGGCAATCAGCCCCAGCATTTT	CASRTGNQPQHF
TRBD2	TRBV7-6	TRBJ2-5	-	TGTGCCAGCAGCCCAAAGAAGCGGACTAGCGAAGAAGAGACCCAGTACTTC	CASSPKKRTSEEETQYF
-	TRBV6-4	TRBJ2-7	-	TGTGCCAGCAGTGAATTAGAGGGTTCGGCCACCCCTTTAAGGTACTTC	CASSELEGSATPLRYF
-	TRBV6-5	TRBJ1-2	-	TGTGCCAGCAGTTACGGGGGGGGGCCGTATGGCTACACCTTC	CASSYGGGPYGYTF
-	TRBV9	TRBJ2-1	-	TGTGCCAGCAACCCCGGGACTTCGTACAATGAGCAGTTCTTC	CASNPGTSYNEQFF